The present TCR beta chain was sequenced within a study of T-cell memory formation after mild COVID-19. Study-wide results and caveats: SARS-CoV-2 specificity of second-wave clones peaking day 37 was unconfirmed.

Employing constant-segment primers, 5'RACE generated TCR alpha and TCR beta cDNA libraries bearing sample barcodes and UMIs. Using its own MiXCR run on the 5' RACE reads, TCRdb lists one record per CDR3 protein. The sample records around 440,000 distinct CDR3 sequences, over 15% being singletons. This clonotype was found many times. Its antigen is currently unknown. Germline-derived CDR1 and CDR2 are SGHRS and YFSETQ. This CDR3 is 14 amino acids long. Deletions cut 0 bases from V and 3 bases from J, with 9 bases between. The chain combines TRBV5-1 with TRBJ1-1, with D unclear. This sequence originates from an adult woman who had mild COVID-19 (a few samples of this study predate the infection). Cell type and time point are not known. Sequenced material: PBMCs or a T cell subset sorted from them (not recorded which). CDR3 protein: CASSLEGQYTEAFF. The CDR3 nucleotides read TGCGCCAGCAGCTTGGAGGGTCAGTACACTGAAGCTTTCTTT.